This T cell receptor (beta chain) was captured in a study of T cell repertoires in cytomegalovirus infection. From the reads, TCRdb called clonotypes with MiXCR, one entry per CDR3 protein. The repertoire has almost 500,000 distinct CDR3 sequences, roughly 10% of them found once; the top ten carry 10%. Findings and limits, study-wide: Accumulated public TCR beta family frequency recognized individuals carrying CMV together with the relevant HLA.

This clonotype appeared many times. Its matching antigen is unknown. V was clipped by 3 bases and J by 5 bases, with 8 bases between them. The CDR3 extends over 14 amino acids. The chain links TRBV12-3 or TRBV12-4 to TRBJ1-6; D is perhaps TRBD1 (5 bases). Specimen: PBMCs. This TCR was sampled from a human donor in good health (CMV status not recorded). Some clones in this sample may be carry-over from other donors' samples. The CDR3 nucleotides read TGTGCCAGCAGTTTTGGGGGTAATAATTCACCCCTCCACTTT. This translates into CASSFGGNNSPLHF.